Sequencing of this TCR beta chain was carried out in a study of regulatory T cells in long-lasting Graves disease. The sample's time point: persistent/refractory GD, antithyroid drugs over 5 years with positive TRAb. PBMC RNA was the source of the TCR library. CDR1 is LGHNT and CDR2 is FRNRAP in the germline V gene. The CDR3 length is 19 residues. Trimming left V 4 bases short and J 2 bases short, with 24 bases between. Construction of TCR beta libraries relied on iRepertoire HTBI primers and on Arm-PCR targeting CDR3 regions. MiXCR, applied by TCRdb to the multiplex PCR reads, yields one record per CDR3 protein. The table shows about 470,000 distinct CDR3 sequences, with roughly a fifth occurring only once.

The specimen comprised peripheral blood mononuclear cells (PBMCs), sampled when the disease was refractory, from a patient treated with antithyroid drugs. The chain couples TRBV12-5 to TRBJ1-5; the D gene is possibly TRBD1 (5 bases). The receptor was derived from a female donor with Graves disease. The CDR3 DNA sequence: TGTGCTAGTGGTTCGACGTACGTCGAGCAGAAAGGGGGCAATCAGCCCCAGCATTTT. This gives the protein CASGSTYVEQKGGNQPQHF. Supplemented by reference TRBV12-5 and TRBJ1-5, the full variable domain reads DARVTQTPRHKVTEMGQEVTMRCQPILGHNTVFWYRQTMMQGLELLAYFRNRAPLDDSGMPKDRFSAEMPDATLATLKIQPSEPRDSAVYFCASGSTYVEQKGGNQPQHFGDGTRLSIL.